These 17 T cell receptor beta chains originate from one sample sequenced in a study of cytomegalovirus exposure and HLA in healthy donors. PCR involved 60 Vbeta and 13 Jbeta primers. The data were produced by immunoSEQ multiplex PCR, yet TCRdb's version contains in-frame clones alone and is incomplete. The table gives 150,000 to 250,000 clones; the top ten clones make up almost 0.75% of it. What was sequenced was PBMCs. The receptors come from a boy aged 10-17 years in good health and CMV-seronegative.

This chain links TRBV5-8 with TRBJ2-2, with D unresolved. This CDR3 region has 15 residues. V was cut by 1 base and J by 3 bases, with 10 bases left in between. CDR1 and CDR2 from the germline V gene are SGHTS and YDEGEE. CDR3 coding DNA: TGTGCCAGCAGCTTGCTAACAGCCCACACCGGGGAGCTGTTTTTT. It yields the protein CASSLLTAHTGELFF.

Written as DNA, the CDR3 is TGTGCCACCAGCTACCCACAGGCCGCGGTCTATGGCTACACCTTC. Translation: CATSYPQAAVYGYTF. The V gene is TRBV15, the J gene TRBJ1-2, with D possibly TRBD1 on 5 matching bases. CDR1 LNHNV and CDR2 YYDKDF come from the germline V gene (reference sequence). The CDR3 loop spans 15 amino acids. Trimming left V 5 bases short and J 4 bases short, with 17 bases between.

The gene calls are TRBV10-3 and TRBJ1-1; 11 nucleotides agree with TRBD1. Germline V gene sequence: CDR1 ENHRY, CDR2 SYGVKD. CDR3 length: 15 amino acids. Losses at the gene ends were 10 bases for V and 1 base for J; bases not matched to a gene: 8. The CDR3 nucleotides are TGTGCCACCAGGACAGGGGGCGGGAGGAACACTGAAGCTTTCTTT. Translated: CATRTGGGRNTEAFF.

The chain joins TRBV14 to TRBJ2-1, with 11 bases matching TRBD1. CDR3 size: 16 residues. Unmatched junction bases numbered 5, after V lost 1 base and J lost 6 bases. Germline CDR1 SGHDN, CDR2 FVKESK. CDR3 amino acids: CASSQVGQGEVNEQFF. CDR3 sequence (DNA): TGTGCCAGCAGCCAAGTGGGACAGGGGGAGGTCAATGAGCAGTTCTTC.

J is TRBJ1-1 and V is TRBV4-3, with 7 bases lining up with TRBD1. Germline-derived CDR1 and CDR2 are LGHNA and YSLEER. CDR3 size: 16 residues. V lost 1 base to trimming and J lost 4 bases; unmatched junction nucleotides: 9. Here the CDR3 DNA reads TGCGCCAGCAGCCAAGGGTTACGACAGGGAACCACTGAAGCTTTCTTT. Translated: CASSQGLRQGTTEAFF.

For the CDR3, the DNA is TGCGCCAGCAGCTTGTCTTCACAGGGGTCGGGCACTGAAGCTTTCTTT. Encoded protein: CASSLSSQGSGTEAFF. The chain employs TRBV5-1 and TRBJ1-1, with 7 bases that match TRBD1. Germline loops: CDR1 SGHRS, CDR2 YFSETQ. The ends lost 1 base at V and 4 bases at J; junction bases unmatched: 10. This CDR3 contains 16 residues.

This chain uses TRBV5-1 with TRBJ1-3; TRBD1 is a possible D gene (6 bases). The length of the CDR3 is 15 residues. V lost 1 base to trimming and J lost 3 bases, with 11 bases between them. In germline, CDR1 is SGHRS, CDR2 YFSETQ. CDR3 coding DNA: TGCGCCAGCAGCTTGACAGGGAACGATGGAAACACCATATATTTT. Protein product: CASSLTGNDGNTIYF. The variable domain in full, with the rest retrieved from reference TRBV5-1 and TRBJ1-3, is KAGVTQTPRYLIKTRGQQVTLSCSPISGHRSVSWYQQTPGQGLQFLFEYFSETQRNKGNFPGRFSGRQFSNSRSEMNVSTLELGDSALYLCASSLTGNDGNTIYFGEGSWLTVV.

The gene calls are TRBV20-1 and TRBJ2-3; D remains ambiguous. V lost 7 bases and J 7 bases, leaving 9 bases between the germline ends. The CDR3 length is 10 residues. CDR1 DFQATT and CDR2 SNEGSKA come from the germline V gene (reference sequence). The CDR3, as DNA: TGCAGTGTCTCCAGGAATACGCAGTATTTT. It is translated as CSVSRNTQYF.

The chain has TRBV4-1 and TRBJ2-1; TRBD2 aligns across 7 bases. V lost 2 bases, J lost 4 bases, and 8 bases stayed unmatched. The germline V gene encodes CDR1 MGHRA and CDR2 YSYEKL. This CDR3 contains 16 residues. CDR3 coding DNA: TGCGCCAGCAGCCAACAAGGATCGGGGGGATACAATGAGCAGTTCTTC. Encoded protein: CASSQQGSGGYNEQFF.

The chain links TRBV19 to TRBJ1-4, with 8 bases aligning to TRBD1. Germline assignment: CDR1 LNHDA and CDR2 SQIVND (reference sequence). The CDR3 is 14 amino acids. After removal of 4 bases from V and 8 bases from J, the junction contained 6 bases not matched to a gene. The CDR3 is CASSTRTGREKLFF. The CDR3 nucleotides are TGTGCCAGTAGTACCCGGACAGGGAGGGAAAAACTGTTTTTT.

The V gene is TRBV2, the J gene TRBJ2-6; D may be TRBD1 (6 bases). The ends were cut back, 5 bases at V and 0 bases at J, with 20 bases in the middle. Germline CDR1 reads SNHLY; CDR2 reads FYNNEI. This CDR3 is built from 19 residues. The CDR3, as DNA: TGTGCCAGCAGTTATCTAAAACCCAGGGGTTCCTCTGGGGCCAACGTCCTGACTTTC. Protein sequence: CASSYLKPRGSSGANVLTF.

CDR3 sequence: CASSVDRGPYGYTF. DNA of the CDR3: TGCGCCAGCAGCGTGGACAGGGGGCCCTATGGCTACACCTTC. V usage is TRBV5-1 and J usage is TRBJ1-2; 11 positions agree with TRBD1. Germline CDR1 reads SGHRS; CDR2 reads YFSETQ. The CDR3 is made up of 14 amino acids. Trimming took 4 bases from V and 4 from J; bases not matched to a gene: 3.

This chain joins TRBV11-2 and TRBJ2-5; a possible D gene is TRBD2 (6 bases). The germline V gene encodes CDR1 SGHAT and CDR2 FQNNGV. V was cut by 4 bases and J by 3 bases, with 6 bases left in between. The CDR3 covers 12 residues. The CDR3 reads CASSSGEETQYF. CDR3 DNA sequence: TGTGCCAGCAGCTCGGGGGAAGAGACCCAGTACTTC.

CDR3 sequence reads: CASSTQDPSYEQYF. In nucleotides, the CDR3 is TGTGCCAGTAGTACCCAGGATCCCTCCTACGAGCAGTACTTC. The rearrangement links TRBV19 to TRBJ2-7; D gene unclear. Trimming cost V 4 bases and J 0 bases, with 10 bases left between them. Germline V CDR1 and CDR2: LNHDA, SQIVND (reference sequence). This CDR3 has 14 amino acids.

CDR3 region: CASSLSMGGDTDTQYF. Written as DNA, the CDR3 is TGTGCCAGCAGCTTAAGTATGGGGGGGGACACAGATACGCAGTATTTT. The V call is TRBV11-3, the J call TRBJ2-3; 7 positions agree with TRBD2. Looked up from germline, CDR1 is SGHNT and CDR2 is YENEEA. V was clipped by 2 bases and J by 2 bases; unmatched bases: 7. This CDR3 comprises 16 residues.

The CDR3 reads CASGFSGGTSANTGELFF. The CDR3 DNA reads TGTGCTAGTGGTTTTAGCGGGGGGACCTCCGCGAACACCGGGGAGCTGTTTTTT. V usage is TRBV12-5 and J usage is TRBJ2-2, with 10 bases fitting TRBD2. The V gene's germline CDR1 is LGHNT and CDR2 FRNRAP. V dropped 3 bases and J dropped 0; count of bases not matched to a gene: 7. CDR3 length: 18 residues.

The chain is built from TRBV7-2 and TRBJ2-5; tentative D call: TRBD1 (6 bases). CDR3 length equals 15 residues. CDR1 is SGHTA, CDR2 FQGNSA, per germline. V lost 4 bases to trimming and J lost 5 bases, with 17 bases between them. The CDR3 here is CASSYLPGARETQYF. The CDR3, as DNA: TGTGCCAGCAGCTACCTGCCAGGGGCCAGGGAGACCCAGTACTTC.